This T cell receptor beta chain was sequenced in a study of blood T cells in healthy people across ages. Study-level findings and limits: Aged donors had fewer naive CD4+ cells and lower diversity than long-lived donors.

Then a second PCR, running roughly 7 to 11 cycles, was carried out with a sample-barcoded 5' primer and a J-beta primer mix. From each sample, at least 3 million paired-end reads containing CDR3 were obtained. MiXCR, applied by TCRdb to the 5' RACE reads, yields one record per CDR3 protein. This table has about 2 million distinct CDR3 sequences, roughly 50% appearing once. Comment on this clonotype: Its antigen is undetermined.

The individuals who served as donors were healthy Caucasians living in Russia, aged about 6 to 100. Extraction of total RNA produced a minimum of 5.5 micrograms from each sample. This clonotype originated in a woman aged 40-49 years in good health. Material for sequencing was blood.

The CDR3 DNA sequence: TGTGCCAGCAGTTTCCCCTCACAGGGAAGGAGGACTGAAGCTTTCTTT. Protein sequence: CASSFPSQGRRTEAFF. The chain carries TRBV28 and TRBJ1-1, with D perhaps TRBD1 (6 bases). Trimming took 3 bases from V and 5 from J, leaving 19 bases between them. Germline CDR1 reads MDHEN; CDR2 reads SYDVKM. The CDR3 covers 16 residues.